The 22 T cell receptor beta chains given below trace back to one sample, sequenced in a study of OX40 agonist ivuxolimab in advanced cancers. Repertoires were generated with immunoSEQ multiplex PCR, while TCRdb's copy carries only in-frame clones and drops some. Of 25,000 to 30,000 clones listed, 82% are singletons. This specimen was CD4+ or CD8+ T cells sorted from blood, taken in a trial of the OX40 agonist ivuxolimab. These receptors were taken from an adult with an advanced solid tumor such as melanoma, head and neck, liver or kidney cancer.

The chain is built from TRBV4-3 and TRBJ2-3; D may be TRBD2 (5 bases). Germline assignment: CDR1 LGHNA and CDR2 YSLEER. V lost 0 bases to trimming and J lost 6 bases, with 16 bases between them. The CDR3 length is 16 residues. The chain's CDR3 is CASSQDEGALSDTQYF. For the CDR3, the DNA is TGCGCCAGCAGCCAAGATGAGGGAGCCCTATCGGATACGCAGTATTTT.

The genes are TRBV27 and TRBJ2-1; D is unclear. The CDR3 loop spans 11 amino acids. V gave up 5 bases and J gave up 8 bases, with 7 bases separating them. Germline lookup yields CDR1 MNHEY and CDR2 SMNVEV (reference sequence). The CDR3 here is CASSLFDEQFF. The CDR3 nucleotides read TGTGCCAGCAGTCTTTTTGATGAGCAGTTCTTC.

The table lists this clone with a few counts. The chain couples TRBV30 to TRBJ2-2; no firm D call. CDR1 is GTSNPN, CDR2 SVGIG, per germline (reference sequence). The CDR3 extends over 13 amino acids. V gave up 3 bases and J gave up 1 base, with 6 bases separating them. This chain's CDR3 is CAWRGENTGELFF. CDR3 DNA: TGTGCCTGGAGAGGAGAGAACACCGGGGAGCTGTTTTTT.

This chain connects TRBV28 to TRBJ1-1; D is perhaps TRBD1 (5 bases). Deletions cut 8 bases from V and 1 base from J, with 17 bases between. This CDR3 comprises 15 residues. The germline CDR1 and CDR2 sequences are MDHEN and SYDVKM. The DNA for the CDR3 is TGTGCCAGCTCTCAATGGGGGGAGACGAACACTGAAGCTTTCTTT. This encodes CASSQWGETNTEAFF.

The V call is TRBV28, the J call TRBJ2-5; 8 nucleotides align to TRBD2. V lost 3 bases and J lost 0; bases outside the gene matches: 6. Germline V gene lookup returns CDR1 MDHEN and CDR2 SYDVKM. There are 16 residues in the CDR3. DNA for the CDR3: TGTGCCAGCAGTTTTGTGGCTAGCGGGTACCAAGAGACCCAGTACTTC. Translating gives CASSFVASGYQETQYF.

The J gene is TRBJ2-5, the V gene TRBV9; 9 nucleotides agree with TRBD2. Germline V CDR1 and CDR2: SGDLS, YYNGEE. The CDR3 has 16 residues. V shed 4 bases and J 1 base; nucleotides not matched to a gene: 8. DNA for the CDR3: TGTGCCAGCAGCTCCAACGGCGGGGGGGCCCAAGAGACCCAGTACTTC. Encoded protein: CASSSNGGGAQETQYF.

The rearrangement links TRBV19 to TRBJ2-7, with 7 bases fitting TRBD2. Germline V gene lookup returns CDR1 LNHDA and CDR2 SQIVND (reference sequence). This CDR3 is built from 15 residues. V dropped 1 base and J dropped 5; count of bases not matched to a gene: 8. CDR3 sequence reads: CASSIVGGTADEQYF. The CDR3 coding sequence is TGTGCCAGTAGTATAGTGGGGGGGACGGCGGACGAGCAGTACTTC.

The rearrangement links TRBV9 to TRBJ2-7, with D perhaps TRBD2 (6 bases). Trimming removed 0 bases from V and 4 bases from J, with 14 bases in between. The CDR3 is made up of 15 amino acids. CDR1 and CDR2 (germline): SGDLS, YYNGEE. The CDR3 nucleotides are TGTGCCAGCAGCGTAGAGGTTAGCGGTACGTACGAGCAGTACTTC. Translation: CASSVEVSGTYEQYF.

In this sample, this clone is medium-sized. Different DNA sequences within this sample yield the same CDR3. The gene calls are TRBV19 and TRBJ2-7, with 8 bases fitting TRBD1. V was clipped by 5 bases and J by 3 bases; unmatched bases: 6. CDR3 length: 14 amino acids. Germline V lookup: CDR1 LNHDA, CDR2 SQIVND (reference sequence). CDR3 loop: CASSAGTGGYEQYF. The CDR3 DNA sequence: TGTGCCAGTAGTGCCGGCACAGGGGGCTACGAGCAGTACTTC.

The V call is TRBV28, the J call TRBJ1-6; tentative D call: TRBD1 (5 bases). V was clipped by 2 bases and J by 4 bases, with 9 bases between them. CDR3 length: 15 residues. CDR1 and CDR2 (germline): MDHEN, SYDVKM. The CDR3 DNA is TGTGCCAGCAGTTTAAGGGGTCCTTATAATTCACCCCTCCACTTT. Its translation: CASSLRGPYNSPLHF.

V is TRBV4-3 and J is TRBJ1-1; D uncertain. The germline CDR1 and CDR2 sequences are LGHNA and YSLEER. The length of the CDR3 is 13 residues. The ends were cut back, 4 bases at V and 4 bases at J, with 10 bases in the middle. The CDR3, as DNA: TGCGCCAGCAGCCCGTTCGGTACCACTGAAGCTTTCTTT. Translated, it gives CASSPFGTTEAFF.

V gene TRBV6-5 combines with J gene TRBJ2-2; D not certain. Deletions cut 7 bases from V and 1 base from J, with 13 bases between. CDR3 length equals 15 residues. The V gene's germline CDR1 is MNHEY and CDR2 SVGAGI. The CDR3 sequence is CASKGYGQNTGELFF. For the CDR3, the DNA is TGTGCCAGCAAGGGCTATGGTCAGAACACCGGGGAGCTGTTTTTT.

The rearrangement uses TRBV30 and TRBJ1-6; no reliable D call. Deletions cut 6 bases from V and 7 bases from J, with 16 bases between. The CDR3 has 14 residues. From germline, CDR1 is GTSNPN and CDR2 SVGIG (reference sequence). The CDR3 loop is CACGNPIGNSPLHF. For the CDR3, the DNA is TGTGCCTGCGGTAATCCCATCGGGAATTCACCCCTCCACTTT. The full variable domain, in which reference TRBV30 and TRBJ1-6 provide the parts outside the CDR3, is SQTIHQWPATLVQPVGSPLSLECTVEGTSNPNLYWYRQAAGRGLQLLFYSVGIGQISSEVPQNLSASRPQDRQFILSSKKLLLSDSGFYLCACGNPIGNSPLHFGNGTRLTVT.

The CDR3 region has the DNA TGTGCCAGCAGCTTGGGTTGGGGGGGCCCCTATGGCTACACCTTC. Protein product: CASSLGWGGPYGYTF. The V gene is TRBV7-9, the J gene TRBJ1-2, with D perhaps matching TRBD1 (6 bases). The V gene's germline CDR1 is SEHNR and CDR2 FQNEAQ (reference sequence). The CDR3 runs to 15 residues. Trimming shortened V by 3 bases and J by 4 bases, and 15 bases separated the two germline ends.

The chain combines TRBV5-6 with TRBJ2-1; D unclear. CDR3 size: 12 residues. Germline assignment: CDR1 SGHDT and CDR2 YYEEEE. V dropped 0 bases and J dropped 9 bases, with 7 bases sitting between them. The CDR3: CASSLGGTEQFF. The CDR3, as DNA: TGTGCCAGCAGCTTGGGTGGAACTGAGCAGTTCTTC.

The chain uses TRBV28 and TRBJ2-3; 7 nucleotides agree with TRBD1. CDR1 and CDR2 (germline): MDHEN, SYDVKM. The CDR3 contains 15 residues. Trimming cost V 2 bases and J 3 bases; bases outside gene matches: 5. The DNA of the CDR3 is TGTGCCAGCAGTTTACTCAGGGGGATGACAGATACGCAGTATTTT. It translates to CASSLLRGMTDTQYF.

Only a few counts were recorded for this clone. The V and J genes are TRBV6-1 and TRBJ2-1; 11 nucleotides match TRBD2. The length of the CDR3 is 15 residues. Germline CDR1 is MNHNS and CDR2 is SASEGT. V shed 6 bases, J shed 4 bases, and the junction held 5 bases outside the gene matches. The CDR3 coding sequence is TGTGCCAGCAGCCTAGCGGGGGGAACTTACAATGAGCAGTTCTTC. It encodes CASSLAGGTYNEQFF.

J is TRBJ2-7 and V is TRBV7-6; D gene unclear. The CDR3 totals 14 residues. The ends were cut back, 5 bases at V and 2 bases at J, with 13 bases in the middle. Germline assignment: CDR1 SGHVS and CDR2 FNYEAQ. The CDR3: CASSLGGPAYEQYF. The CDR3 nucleotides read TGTGCCAGCAGCCTAGGCGGCCCGGCCTACGAGCAGTACTTC.

The CDR3 spells CASPSYYGYTF. In DNA, the CDR3 is TGTGCCAGCCCGAGCTACTATGGCTACACCTTC. The genes are TRBV21-1 and TRBJ1-2. TRBV21-1 is tagged as a pseudogene. The CDR3 contains 11 residues.

The rearrangement uses TRBV6-6 and TRBJ1-2; 7 bases are shared with TRBD1. With 2 bases clipped from V and 3 bases from J, the junction kept 6 bases outside the gene matches. The CDR3 has 15 residues. Looked up from germline, CDR1 is MNHNY and CDR2 is SVGAGI (reference sequence). The CDR3 reads CASSYAQGGDYGYTF. The DNA of the CDR3 is TGTGCCAGCAGTTACGCGCAGGGGGGAGACTATGGCTACACCTTC.

Remarks on this clone: The same CDR3 is also encoded by other DNA sequences in this sample. The chain joins TRBV10-2 to TRBJ1-1, with 11 bases that match TRBD1. The CDR3 length is 12 residues. CDR1 is WSHSY and CDR2 is SAAADI in the germline V gene. The J segment lost 11 bases and the V segment lost 4 bases, leaving 3 bases of the junction unmatched. CDR3 DNA: TGCGCCAGCAGTGTGGACAGGGGGCGGGCTTTCTTT. It translates to CASSVDRGRAFF.

The chain combines TRBV4-1 with TRBJ1-1; the D is unclear. The CDR3 loop spans 14 amino acids. V lost 3 bases, J lost 1 base, and 9 bases lay in between. CDR1 is MGHRA and CDR2 is YSYEKL in the germline V gene. The CDR3 sequence: CASSHKLGNTEAFF. The CDR3 DNA reads TGCGCCAGCAGCCATAAACTTGGGAACACTGAAGCTTTCTTT.